The next 18 T cell receptor beta chains were all read from a single sample in a study of cytomegalovirus exposure and HLA in healthy donors. Measured with immunoSEQ multiplex PCR; TCRdb has only the in-frame clones, and not every one. The table shows about 98,000 clones, with about 95% occurring only once. The specimen was PBMCs. The source is a woman between 18 and 29 years old in good health and CMV-seronegative.

The J gene is TRBJ1-3, the V gene TRBV6-5; D not certain. CDR3 size: 16 residues. V lost 3 bases and J 0 bases, leaving 12 bases between the germline ends. CDR1 is MNHEY, CDR2 SVGAGI, per germline. CDR3 nucleotides: TGTGCCAGCAGTTATGGGAGGGCCCTCTCTGGAAACACCATATATTTT. It specifies CASSYGRALSGNTIYF.

The chain carries TRBV7-6 and TRBJ1-3, with 7 bases lining up with TRBD1. This CDR3 is 14 amino acids long. From germline, CDR1 is SGHVS and CDR2 FNYEAQ. V gave up 7 bases and J gave up 2 bases; unmatched junction bases: 5. The CDR3 DNA reads TGTGCCAGCATGGGGCAGGGGGCTGGAAACACCATATATTTT. Translation: CASMGQGAGNTIYF.

This clone was detected only once. V is TRBV18 and J is TRBJ1-2, with D possibly being TRBD1 (5 bases). Per germline, CDR1 KGHSH and CDR2 LQKENI. Trimming took off 2 bases at V and 4 bases at J, with 17 bases between the two ends. The CDR3 totals 16 residues. The CDR3: CASSPFDRGSGYGYTF. The DNA of the CDR3 is TGTGCCAGCTCACCATTTGATAGGGGCTCGGGCTATGGCTACACCTTC.

The V and J genes are TRBV18 and TRBJ1-4, with D perhaps TRBD1 (5 bases). CDR3 size: 16 residues. Germline CDR1 is KGHSH and CDR2 is LQKENI. Trimming pared 3 bases from V and 7 bases from J, leaving 18 bases between. The CDR3 DNA follows: TGTGCCAGCTCACCCCCCGGAGGGGTAAGACCTGAAAAACTGTTTTTT. Protein product: CASSPPGGVRPEKLFF. The full variable domain, with the rest looked up from reference TRBV18 and TRBJ1-4, is NAGVMQNPRHLVRRRGQEARLRCSPMKGHSHVYWYRQLPEEGLKFMVYLQKENIIDESGMPKERFSAEFPKEGPSILRIQQVVRGDSAAYFCASSPPGGVRPEKLFFGSGTQLSVL.

The chain couples TRBV4-3 to TRBJ2-2; 7 nucleotides align to TRBD1. Germline trimming cut 0 bases from V and 4 bases from J; bases unmatched to any gene: 5. Germline-derived CDR1 and CDR2 are LGHNA and YSLEER. This CDR3 has 16 residues. This chain's CDR3 is CASSQDWAGGTGELFF. The CDR3 nucleotides are TGCGCCAGCAGCCAAGATTGGGCAGGGGGCACCGGGGAGCTGTTTTTT.

The chain is built from TRBV14 and TRBJ1-1, with D possibly matching TRBD1 (5 bases). The V and J ends lost 1 base and 8 bases respectively, with 14 bases between them. The CDR3 spans 14 residues. Germline V CDR1 and CDR2: SGHDN, FVKESK. The CDR3 nucleotides read TGTGCCAGCAGCCAAGGATGGGGCAACTACGAAGCTTTCTTT. Its protein is CASSQGWGNYEAFF.

Details on this clone: The same CDR3 also results from other DNA sequences found in this sample. The J gene is TRBJ1-1, the V gene TRBV18, with no clear D. In germline, CDR1 is KGHSH, CDR2 LQKENI. CDR3 length: 14 residues. V dropped 3 bases and J dropped 1 base, with 9 bases sitting between them. CDR3 bases: TGTGCCAGCTCACCCACCGGTGGGAACACTGAAGCTTTCTTT. The encoded protein is CASSPTGGNTEAFF.

The rearrangement joins TRBV7-3 to TRBJ2-2, with 9 nucleotides matching TRBD2. The CDR3 has 15 residues. Germline V gives CDR1 SGHTA, CDR2 FQGTGA. V lost 2 bases, J lost 8 bases, and 6 bases stayed unmatched. The CDR3 region has the DNA TGTGCCAGCAGCTTAGGCACTAGCGGGCAGGGGGAGCTGTTTTTT. Its translation is CASSLGTSGQGELFF. Complete variable domain (other parts from reference TRBV7-3 and TRBJ2-2): GAGVSQTPSNKVTEKGKYVELRCDPISGHTALYWYRQSLGQGPEFLIYFQGTGAADDSGLPNDRFFAVRPEGSVSTLKIQRTERGDSAVYLCASSLGTSGQGELFFGEGSRLTVL.

The V and J genes are TRBV10-3 and TRBJ2-7, with TRBD1 as a possible D gene (6 bases). Between the trimmed V and J ends, which lost 6 bases and 0 bases, there was a span of 9 bases. CDR1 ENHRY and CDR2 SYGVKD come from the germline V gene. The CDR3 sequence is 13 residues long. The CDR3 sequence is CAIRQGGSYEQYF. The CDR3 DNA sequence: TGTGCCATCAGACAGGGTGGCTCCTACGAGCAGTACTTC.

V gene TRBV7-6 combines with J gene TRBJ2-2; the match to TRBD2 covers 8 bases. The V and J ends lost 7 bases and 7 bases, in that order; junction bases with no gene match: 8. CDR3 length equals 14 residues. CDR1 is SGHVS, CDR2 FNYEAQ, per germline. CDR3 region: CASIPTGGSGELFF. The CDR3 nucleotides are TGTGCCAGCATCCCTACGGGGGGGAGCGGGGAGCTGTTTTTT. The full variable domain, its missing parts supplied by reference TRBV7-6 and TRBJ2-2, is GAGVSQSPRYKVTKRGQDVALRCDPISGHVSLYWYRQALGQGPEFLTYFNYEAQQDKSGLPNDRFSAERPEGSISTLTIQRTEQRDSAMYRCASIPTGGSGELFFGEGSRLTVL.

The chain is built from TRBV2 and TRBJ1-2, with 9 nucleotides matching TRBD1. The V gene end was trimmed by 6 bases and the J gene end by 1 base; junction bases not matched to a gene: 0. Germline assignment: CDR1 SNHLY and CDR2 FYNNEI. The CDR3 covers 13 residues. CDR3 in amino acids: CASRDRGNYGYTF. The CDR3 DNA is TGTGCCAGCAGGGACAGGGGTAACTATGGCTACACCTTC.

This clone was detected only once. The V call is TRBV7-2, the J call TRBJ2-7, with D possibly TRBD1 on 6 matching bases. Germline-derived CDR1 and CDR2 are SGHTA and FQGNSA. The CDR3 runs to 15 residues. The V end was cut by 5 bases, the J end by 7 bases, with 21 bases between. The CDR3 is CASSLRDIRTGEQYF. Written as DNA, the CDR3 is TGTGCCAGCAGCCTCCGGGACATCCGAACGGGGGAGCAGTACTTC.

The chain couples TRBV4-1 to TRBJ1-6; D is unclear. The CDR3 sequence is 17 residues long. Per germline, CDR1 MGHRA and CDR2 YSYEKL. The V and J ends lost 0 bases and 2 bases respectively, with 11 bases between them. CDR3 amino acids: CASSQEVTGTYNSPLHF. The CDR3 DNA reads TGCGCCAGCAGCCAAGAGGTAACGGGAACCTATAATTCACCCCTCCACTTT.

V usage is TRBV5-1 and J usage is TRBJ1-1; D possibly corresponds to TRBD1 (6 bases). The CDR3 sequence is 14 residues long. Per the germline V gene, CDR1 is SGHRS and CDR2 is YFSETQ. V lost 0 bases and J lost 2, with 8 bases in between. Here the CDR3 DNA reads TGCGCCAGCAGCTTGGTGGGGGCAAACACTGAAGCTTTCTTT. Protein: CASSLVGANTEAFF.

V and J are TRBV27 and TRBJ2-1, with D possibly being TRBD2 (7 bases). The CDR3 sequence is 14 residues long. V gave up 6 bases and J gave up 8 bases, with 17 bases separating them. Germline V gene data show CDR1 as MNHEY and CDR2 as SMNVEV (reference sequence). The CDR3, as DNA: TGTGCCAGCAGGAGAGGGGGGGGCCACGATGAGCAGTTCTTC. Protein product: CASRRGGGHDEQFF.

The chain is built from TRBV13 and TRBJ1-4, with 7 bases matching TRBD1. The CDR3 loop spans 15 amino acids. Trimming took 4 bases from V and 4 from J; bases not matched to a gene: 6. The V gene's germline CDR1 is PRHDT and CDR2 FYEKMQ (reference sequence). This CDR3 is CASSSPGQFNEKLFF. Written as DNA, the CDR3 is TGTGCCAGCAGCTCGCCGGGACAGTTTAATGAAAAACTGTTTTTT. The whole variable domain, filled in from reference TRBV13 and TRBJ1-4, reads AAGVIQSPRHLIKEKRETATLKCYPIPRHDTVYWYQQGPGQDPQFLISFYEKMQSDKGSIPDRFSAQQFSDYHSELNMSSLELGDSALYFCASSSPGQFNEKLFFGSGTQLSVL.

V is TRBV5-1 and J is TRBJ2-3, with 7 bases that match TRBD1. CDR3 size: 15 residues. Germline V gene lookup returns CDR1 SGHRS and CDR2 YFSETQ. With 5 bases clipped from V and 0 bases from J, the junction kept 6 bases outside the gene matches. In nucleotides, the CDR3 is TGCGCCAGCAGTTTTGACAGGGCAAGCACAGATACGCAGTATTTT. As protein: CASSFDRASTDTQYF.

The chain has TRBV12-5 and TRBJ2-5; TRBD2 is a possible D gene (5 bases). Trimming left V 1 base short and J 5 bases short, with 14 bases between. Per the germline V gene, CDR1 is LGHNT and CDR2 is FRNRAP. This CDR3 spans 15 amino acids. The chain's CDR3 is CASGLALGGGETQYF. CDR3 coding DNA: TGTGCTAGTGGTTTGGCATTAGGAGGCGGGGAGACCCAGTACTTC.